A single sample is the source of the 8 T cell receptor beta chains below, sequenced in a study of cytomegalovirus exposure and HLA in healthy donors. The primer mix had 60 Vbeta and 13 Jbeta primers. Only in-frame clones appear in the TCRdb table, and some are missing; sequencing was by immunoSEQ multiplex PCR. The sample includes about 55,000 clones, about 82% of them seen just once. The sample was PBMCs. The receptors come from a young man in good health and CMV-seronegative.

This chain uses TRBV19 with TRBJ2-5; 9 bases are a match to TRBD2. V was clipped by 5 bases and J by 5 bases; unmatched bases: 12. The CDR3 is made up of 16 amino acids. Germline V lookup: CDR1 LNHDA, CDR2 SQIVND (reference sequence). The CDR3 nucleotides read TGTGCCAGTAGTGTCCTGAGTGGCGGGGGGGATGAGACCCAGTACTTC. Its translation: CASSVLSGGGDETQYF.

The chain carries TRBV7-3 and TRBJ1-6; TRBD1 matches at 7 bases. V gave up 5 bases and J gave up 6 bases; unmatched junction bases: 7. Germline values: CDR1 SGHTA, CDR2 FQGTGA. There are 15 residues in the CDR3. The CDR3 DNA reads as TGTGCCAGCAGCCAAACGGGACAGCTTAATTCACCCCTCCACTTT. Residues: CASSQTGQLNSPLHF.

The table lists this clone with a count of one. The chain links TRBV4-3 to TRBJ1-5; TRBD1 matches 8 bases. The CDR3 spans 14 residues. Germline-derived CDR1 and CDR2 are LGHNA and YSLEER. Trimming took 5 bases from V and 3 from J; bases not matched to a gene: 3. This chain's CDR3 is CASSRTGPNQPQHF. CDR3 nucleotide sequence: TGCGCCAGCAGCAGGACAGGGCCCAATCAGCCCCAGCATTTT.

The rearrangement uses TRBV7-2 and TRBJ2-7, with TRBD1 matching 9 bases. This CDR3 has 16 amino acids. V shed 4 bases, J shed 3 bases, and the junction held 10 bases outside the gene matches. Germline V gene sequence: CDR1 SGHTA, CDR2 FQGNSA. The CDR3 is CASSYSRTGANYEQYF. The CDR3 bases are TGTGCCAGCAGCTATTCCAGGACAGGGGCAAACTACGAGCAGTACTTC.

This chain joins TRBV7-2 and TRBJ1-2; the match to TRBD1 covers 12 bases. V shed 5 bases and J 6 bases; nucleotides not matched to a gene: 13. The CDR3 spans 17 residues. Germline CDR1 SGHTA, CDR2 FQGNSA. The CDR3 region has the DNA TGTGCCAGCAGCCAATCCGGGACAGGGGGCTATGTGGATGGCTACACCTTC. It codes for CASSQSGTGGYVDGYTF.

The CDR3 region is CSVASTSGRFEYF. Here the CDR3 DNA reads TGCAGCGTCGCTTCGACTAGCGGGAGGTTTGAGTACTTC. The chain joins TRBV29-1 to TRBJ2-7; 13 bases agree with TRBD2. CDR1 and CDR2 from the germline V gene are SQVTM and ANQGSEA. This CDR3 region has 13 residues. V was pared by 6 bases and J by 11 bases, with 10 bases of the junction left unmatched.

The sample holds a few counts of this clone. CDR3: CASSPRGAREKLFF. As DNA, the CDR3 is TGTGCCAGCAGTCCCCGGGGGGCAAGGGAAAAACTGTTTTTT. V usage is TRBV6-5 and J usage is TRBJ1-4, with TRBD1 as a possible D gene (6 bases). The CDR3 is 14 amino acids. Germline CDR1 reads MNHEY; CDR2 reads SVGAGI. V dropped 5 bases and J dropped 8 bases, with 15 bases sitting between them.

The V call is TRBV29-1, the J call TRBJ2-7; D possibly corresponds to TRBD2 (5 bases). CDR1 is SQVTM and CDR2 is ANQGSEA in the germline V gene. Deletions cut 7 bases from V and 6 bases from J, with 13 bases between. The CDR3 consists of 11 residues. CDR3: CSAGKDVEQYF. CDR3 sequence (DNA): TGCAGCGCCGGGAAGGATGTCGAGCAGTACTTC.